Listed below are T cell receptor beta chains from one sample, sequenced in a study of response to subunit inactivated influenza vaccine. One entry per CDR3 protein, called by TCRdb with MiXCR from the RT-PCR reads. Counted here are roughly 190,000 distinct CDR3 sequences, less than 15% occurring once; the ten biggest clones make up 25% to 30%. The sample also formed part of further work on T cells expressing NK-cell markers.

The sample in question was CD8+ T cells sorted from PBMCs, obtained roughly 12 days after vaccination. All receptors derive from a man between 50 and 59 years old who received an inactivated influenza vaccine. Both conserved end residues are part of each CDR3. D genes are given only for firm matches. A row's size may be missing; if present it is once, few, many or a size class.

D: -; size: -; V: TRBV12-3/TRBV12-4; J: TRBJ2-3; DNA: TGTGCCAGCAGTTTATGGCGAACGATCCGCACAGATACGCAGTATTTT; CDR3: CASSLWRTIRTDTQYF
D: TRBD2; size: -; V: TRBV6-1; J: TRBJ2-2; DNA: TGTGCCAGCAGCCCTACTAGCGGGAGAGGGTCCGGGGAGCTGTTTTTT; CDR3: CASSPTSGRGSGELFF
D: -; size: -; V: TRBV4-3; J: TRBJ2-5; DNA: TGCGCCAGCAGCCAAGACGAACTAAGAGGAGAGACCCAGTACTTC; CDR3: CASSQDELRGETQYF
D: TRBD2; size: few; V: TRBV4-2; J: TRBJ2-5; DNA: TGTGCCACCTCCCCGACTAGCGGAGTCCAAGAGACCCAGTACTTC; CDR3: CATSPTSGVQETQYF
D: -; size: -; V: TRBV28; J: TRBJ2-6; DNA: TGTGCCAGCAGCACCACCGTGAGGACAGCACTCTCTGGGGCCAACGTCCTGACTTTC; CDR3: CASSTTVRTALSGANVLTF
D: -; size: -; V: TRBV25-1; J: TRBJ1-2; DNA: TGTGCCAGCCTAGGAGGGTTTGGCTACACCTTC; CDR3: CASLGGFGYTF
D: TRBD2; size: few; V: TRBV28; J: TRBJ2-4; DNA: TGTGCCAGCAGTACCCCGGGACTAGCGGGAGGGCCCTCCAAAAACATTCAGTACTTC; CDR3: CASSTPGLAGGPSKNIQYF
D: -; size: few; V: TRBV7-9; J: TRBJ2-1; DNA: TGTGCCAGCAGCTGGGGGCTTGGGAATGAGCAGTTCTTC; CDR3: CASSWGLGNEQFF
D: TRBD2; size: many; V: TRBV27; J: TRBJ2-6; DNA: TGTGCCAGCAGGCGACTAGCGGAGCTCTCTGGGGCCAACGTCCTGACTTTC; CDR3: CASRRLAELSGANVLTF
D: TRBD1; size: -; V: TRBV24-1; J: TRBJ2-3; DNA: TGTGCCACCAGTGACATGGGACAGGGTGTCACAGATACGCAGTATTTT; CDR3: CATSDMGQGVTDTQYF
D: TRBD2; size: many; V: TRBV29-1; J: TRBJ2-3; DNA: TGCAGCGTCGAACCCGAGGGACTAGGGACAGATACGCAGTATTTT; CDR3: CSVEPEGLGTDTQYF
D: TRBD2; size: -; V: TRBV3-1; J: TRBJ2-2; DNA: TGTGCCAGCAGCGAAAACGCATATAGACTAGCGGAAAAAAACACCGGGGAGCTGTTTTTT; CDR3: CASSENAYRLAEKNTGELFF
D: TRBD2; size: few; V: TRBV7-9; J: TRBJ2-2; DNA: TGTGCCAGCACCACTAGCGGGGGGGCTGCCGGGGAGCTGTTTTTT; CDR3: CASTTSGGAAGELFF
D: -; size: -; V: TRBV12-3/TRBV12-4; J: TRBJ1-4; DNA: TGTGCCAGCAGTTTAAACCCAGGGTCTAATGAAAAACTGTTTTTT; CDR3: CASSLNPGSNEKLFF
D: -; size: few; V: TRBV25-1; J: TRBJ1-1; DNA: TGTGCCAGCAGAATGGGGGCGTATGAAGCTTTCTTT; CDR3: CASRMGAYEAFF
D: -; size: few; V: TRBV20-1; J: TRBJ2-2; DNA: TGCAGTGCTAGCCTCCCCAGCTTGCGCACCGGGGAGCTGTTTTTT; CDR3: CSASLPSLRTGELFF
D: -; size: -; V: TRBV21-1; J: TRBJ2-5; DNA: TGTGCCCTCCCCAGGACAGCGGACGAGACCCAGTACTTC; CDR3: CALPRTADETQYF
D: -; size: few; V: TRBV7-2; J: TRBJ1-6; DNA: TGTGCCAGCAGCTTACAACCACCCTTACTTAATTCACCCCTCCACTTT; CDR3: CASSLQPPLLNSPLHF
D: -; size: -; V: TRBV7-8; J: TRBJ2-7; DNA: TGTGCCAGCACCGTTGGTCTCGAGCAGTACTTC; CDR3: CASTVGLEQYF
D: TRBD1; size: -; V: TRBV7-9; J: TRBJ2-7; DNA: TGTGCCAGCAAGGGACAGGGACCGCCCTACGAGCAGTACTTC; CDR3: CASKGQGPPYEQYF
D: -; size: -; V: TRBV19; J: TRBJ2-5; DNA: TGTGCCAGTAGTATCCAGGGCCGGGAGACCCAGTACTTC; CDR3: CASSIQGRETQYF
D: TRBD2; size: -; V: TRBV14; J: TRBJ2-1; DNA: TGTGCCAGCAGCCTCTCACTAGCGGGAGAAGGGGAGCAGTTCTTC; CDR3: CASSLSLAGEGEQFF
D: TRBD2; size: -; V: TRBV7-9; J: TRBJ2-3; DNA: TGTGCCAGCAGCACTGGGACTAAGCGGGACGCCGCAGATACGCAGTATTTT; CDR3: CASSTGTKRDAADTQYF
D: -; size: few; V: TRBV20-1; J: TRBJ2-7; DNA: TGCAGTGCACGGCGCTTAAGCTCCTACGAGCAGTACTTC; CDR3: CSARRLSSYEQYF
D: -; size: few; V: TRBV12-3/TRBV12-4; J: TRBJ1-5; DNA: TGTGCCAGCGGGGCGGGCCTCGGACAGCCCCAGCATTTT; CDR3: CASGAGLGQPQHF
D: -; size: many; V: TRBV10-3; J: TRBJ2-2; DNA: TGTGCCATCAGTGAGATTAAGAGGAGGGCCACCGGGGAGCTGTTTTTT; CDR3: CAISEIKRRATGELFF
D: TRBD1; size: -; V: TRBV28; J: TRBJ2-7; DNA: TGTGCCAGCAGTTTATTGACAGGGCGGGAGCAGTACTTC; CDR3: CASSLLTGREQYF
D: TRBD2; size: -; V: TRBV12-3/TRBV12-4; J: TRBJ2-1; DNA: TGTGCCAGCAGTATGGCATTAGCGGGAGGTCTGGAGCAGTTCTTC; CDR3: CASSMALAGGLEQFF
D: -; size: -; V: TRBV28; J: TRBJ2-7; DNA: TGTGCCAGCAGTTTCAGAGGGAGCAACGAGCAGTACTTC; CDR3: CASSFRGSNEQYF
D: -; size: -; V: TRBV2; J: TRBJ1-2; DNA: TGTGCCAGCAGTGAAGTGCGGGCAGGGACGGACTATGGCTACACCTTC; CDR3: CASSEVRAGTDYGYTF
D: -; size: few; V: TRBV7-6; J: TRBJ2-7; DNA: TGTGCCAGCAGCTTAGGTTTACGGACGAGCTCCTACGAGCAGTACTTC; CDR3: CASSLGLRTSSYEQYF
D: -; size: many; V: TRBV12-3/TRBV12-4; J: TRBJ2-6; DNA: TGTGCCAGCAGTTTTTGGGACCGAGCCTCTGGGGCCAACGTCCTGACTTTC; CDR3: CASSFWDRASGANVLTF
D: -; size: -; V: TRBV18; J: TRBJ2-1; DNA: TGTGCCAGCTCACCTCGGGACCCTGGAGGGGGCAATGAGCAGTTCTTC; CDR3: CASSPRDPGGGNEQFF
D: TRBD2; size: -; V: TRBV27; J: TRBJ2-3; DNA: TGTGCCAGCAGTCCCAATATAGCGGGAGGTACGCAGTATTTT; CDR3: CASSPNIAGGTQYF
D: -; size: -; V: TRBV6-1; J: TRBJ1-1; DNA: TGTGCCAGCAGTGAAATGCTCGGGATGAACACTGAAGCTTTCTTT; CDR3: CASSEMLGMNTEAFF
D: TRBD2; size: few; V: TRBV6-5; J: TRBJ2-1; DNA: TGTGCCAGCAGTTATGGTAGCGGGGGAAGCTCCTACAATGAGCAGTTCTTC; CDR3: CASSYGSGGSSYNEQFF
D: -; size: few; V: TRBV29-1; J: TRBJ2-1; DNA: TGCAGCGTTGAAAGGCACTCCAATGAGCAGTTCTTC; CDR3: CSVERHSNEQFF
D: -; size: -; V: TRBV5-1; J: TRBJ2-7; DNA: TGCGCCAGCAGCTTTTCCGGGGCAGACGAGCAGTACTTC; CDR3: CASSFSGADEQYF
D: TRBD1; size: many; V: TRBV24-1; J: TRBJ1-5; DNA: TGTGCCACCAGTGAGGGCCAGGGACAGGGGTTCTGGAAGCCCCAGCATTTT; CDR3: CATSEGQGQGFWKPQHF
D: -; size: -; V: TRBV12-3/TRBV12-4; J: TRBJ2-1; DNA: TGTGCCAGCAGTTTACGACCCGTCGGCTATGAGCAGTTCTTC; CDR3: CASSLRPVGYEQFF
D: -; size: few; V: TRBV24-1; J: TRBJ1-1; DNA: TGTGCCACCAGTGACCTGCAAAACACTGAAGCTTTCTTT; CDR3: CATSDLQNTEAFF
D: TRBD2; size: -; V: TRBV6-5; J: TRBJ2-1; DNA: TGTGCCAGCAGTTACGGACTAGCGGGGGTGAATGAGCAGTTCTTC; CDR3: CASSYGLAGVNEQFF
D: -; size: few; V: TRBV9; J: TRBJ2-7; DNA: TGTGCCAGCAGCGGCCGGGACCGACCCTACGAGCAGTACTTC; CDR3: CASSGRDRPYEQYF
D: -; size: -; V: TRBV7-9; J: TRBJ2-7; DNA: TGTGCCAGCAGCCCCGCGCGCGTCCGCAACTCCTACGAGCAGTACTTC; CDR3: CASSPARVRNSYEQYF
D: -; size: few; V: TRBV5-1; J: TRBJ2-7; DNA: TGCGCCAGCAGCTTTGGGTTAAACTACGAGCAGTACTTC; CDR3: CASSFGLNYEQYF
D: TRBD1; size: many; V: TRBV6-5; J: TRBJ1-5; DNA: TGTGCCAGCAGCCTATCATGGACAGGGAAATATAGCAATCAGCCCCAGCATTTT; CDR3: CASSLSWTGKYSNQPQHF
D: TRBD1; size: few; V: TRBV4-3; J: TRBJ2-2; DNA: TGCGCCAGCAGCCAAGCCGAAGACAGGGAAGTGGCCGGGGAGCTGTTTTTT; CDR3: CASSQAEDREVAGELFF
D: -; size: -; V: TRBV9; J: TRBJ1-3; DNA: TGTGCCAGCAGTGGGAACTCTGGAAACACCATATATTTT; CDR3: CASSGNSGNTIYF
D: -; size: few; V: TRBV12-2; J: TRBJ2-7; DNA: TGTGCAAGTCGCTTAGTCGCTTTGCTTGGCAGAAGCTACGAGCAGTACTTC; CDR3: CASRLVALLGRSYEQYF
D: TRBD1; size: few; V: TRBV11-2; J: TRBJ2-7; DNA: TGTGCCAGCAGCCAGACAGGGGGGTACGAGCAGTACTTC; CDR3: CASSQTGGYEQYF
D: -; size: many; V: TRBV4-3; J: TRBJ2-5; DNA: TGCGCCAGCAGCCAAGGGTGGGGACGTCAAGAGACCCAGTACTTC; CDR3: CASSQGWGRQETQYF